Detailed here is one T cell receptor beta chain. The antigen is not known. An end of the junction differs from the germline gene, which may be a read error. This specimen belongs to a study of breast tumors, draining lymph nodes, adjacent tissues. Broader study findings: Tumor T cell lymph node origin was a supported hypothesis, not proven. Tumor repertoires ranked between lymph nodes and nontumor tissue in diversity, with V and J gene preferences.

Via MiXCR, TCRdb re-called the multiplex PCR reads, giving one row per CDR3 protein. In the table there are nearly 110,000 distinct CDR3 sequences, about 30% of which are singletons. Samples came from axillary lymph nodes draining the breast cancer. This sequence originates from a female donor with breast cancer. Some clones in this sample may be carry-over from other donors' samples. Sequenced material: axillary lymph node tissue.

The CDR3 loop is CTSSLVLGNEQYF. The CDR3 bases are TGTACCAGCAGCTTAGTACTAGGCAACGAGCAGTACTTC. The chain links TRBV7-9 to TRBJ2-7, with TRBD2 as a possible D gene (5 bases). The length of the CDR3 is 13 residues. Germline CDR1 and CDR2: SEHNR and FQNEAQ (reference sequence).